This T cell receptor (beta chain) was recovered during a study of early T cells in non-severe SARS-CoV-2 infection. The overall study: Chains stayed unpaired after sequencing of bulk RNA from unsorted whole blood.

Many counts were recorded for this clonotype. This CDR3 is 14 amino acids long. Germline V gene lookup returns CDR1 SGDLS and CDR2 YYNGEE. Germline trimming cut 4 bases from V and 0 bases from J; bases unmatched to any gene: 3. MiXCR was run by TCRdb on the 5' RACE reads, yielding one entry per CDR3 protein. Of 24,000 or so distinct CDR3 sequences listed, 5.5% are singletons. The sequence derives from an adult who was a healthcare worker with PCR-confirmed SARS-CoV-2 infection or an uninfected control (not recorded which). V and J are TRBV9 and TRBJ2-5; 7 bases fit TRBD1. Sequencing was done on a sample of whole blood. CDR3 in amino acids: CASSPGQHQETQYF. The CDR3 DNA reads TGTGCCAGCAGCCCGGGACAGCACCAAGAGACCCAGTACTTC. The full variable domain, in which reference TRBV9 and TRBJ2-5 provide the parts outside the CDR3, is DSGVTQTPKHLITATGQRVTLRCSPRSGDLSVYWYQQSLDQGLQFLIQYYNGEERAKGNILERFSAQQFPDLHSELNLSSLELGDSALYFCASSPGQHQETQYFGPGTRLLVL.